These T cell receptor beta chains were read from a single sample in a study of shared clonotypes between healthy human individuals. Profiled with immunoSEQ multiplex PCR; TCRdb holds only in-frame clones, not every one. The sample has 1.5 million to 2.5 million clones, about 95% seen once; the top ten hold roughly 1%. The sample comprised naive CD8+ T cells sorted from blood. Source of these receptors: a man between 18 and 29 years old in good health. Each CDR3 is given with its conserved first and last residue. A D gene is named only where the DNA matches it firmly. A row's size may be missing; if present it is once, few, many or a size class.

J | V | D | size | DNA | CDR3
TRBJ2-2 | TRBV7-6 | NA | NA | TGTGCCAGCAGCTTGGACCCTTCAACCGGGGAGCTGTTTTTT | CASSLDPSTGELFF
TRBJ2-7 | TRBV6-5 | NA | NA | TGTGCCAGCAGCTGGGGTAGAAACGAGCAGTACTTC | CASSWGRNEQYF
TRBJ1-2 | TRBV5-4 | NA | few | TGTGCCAGCAGGTTTTACAGGGTGCCGACGAGGGGCTACACCTTC | CASRFYRVPTRGYTF
TRBJ2-1 | TRBV12-5 | TRBD1 | NA | TGTGCTAGTGGTGTTGGAGGGACAGGGGAGTTCTTC | CASGVGGTGEFF
TRBJ2-3 | TRBV7-9 | NA | NA | TGTGCCAGCAGCCCACCCCCCTCCACAGATACGCAGTATTTT | CASSPPPSTDTQYF
TRBJ2-7 | TRBV4-3 | NA | NA | TGCGCCAGCAGCCAAGATAACGAGAGCCCTGTGGAGCAGTACTTC | CASSQDNESPVEQYF
TRBJ1-1 | TRBV29-1 | NA | NA | TGCAGCGTTGCCAATCGGGGGTTATGGACTGAAGCTTTCTTT | CSVANRGLWTEAFF
TRBJ1-5 | TRBV6-5 | TRBD1 | NA | TGTGCCAGCAGTTACTCAACACAGGGGGTGCATCAGCCCCAGCATTTT | CASSYSTQGVHQPQHF
TRBJ1-2 | TRBV7-9 | NA | few | TGTGCCAGCAGCCAACCGGGGAGCTATGGCTACACCTTC | CASSQPGSYGYTF
TRBJ1-1 | TRBV11-2 | NA | NA | TGTGCCAGCAGCTTTCTCCCGCGTACAGGGCGGCCAAACACTGAAGCTTTCTTT | CASSFLPRTGRPNTEAFF
TRBJ1-2 | TRBV5-1 | NA | NA | TGCGCCAGCAGCTTGGCCCCAGGGACGCCCTATGGCTACACCTTC | CASSLAPGTPYGYTF
TRBJ1-2 | TRBV29-1 | NA | NA | TGCAGCGTTGACGTCAGCTATGGCTACACCTTC | CSVDVSYGYTF
TRBJ2-7 | TRBV19 | TRBD1 | NA | TGTGCCAGTAGTCCGGGGACAGGGGCCTACGAGCAGTACTTC | CASSPGTGAYEQYF
TRBJ1-4 | TRBV4-1 | TRBD1 | NA | TGCGCCAGCAGCCAAGCTCCAGGGGGTGAAAAACTGTTTTTT | CASSQAPGGEKLFF
TRBJ2-7 | TRBV27 | NA | NA | TGTGCCAGCAGTGCCGGGACAAACTACGAGCAGTACTTC | CASSAGTNYEQYF
TRBJ2-7 | TRBV11-3 | TRBD2 | NA | TGTGCCAGCAGCGGCGGGACTAGCGGGAGGTACGAGCAGTACTTC | CASSGGTSGRYEQYF
TRBJ2-7 | TRBV9 | TRBD1 | NA | TGTGCCAGCAGCCCGTCGACAGGGACCTACGAGCAGTACTTC | CASSPSTGTYEQYF
TRBJ2-7 | TRBV6-5 | NA | NA | TGTGCCAGCACTCTTGGGGGGTCCCCCTACGAGCAGTACTTC | CASTLGGSPYEQYF
TRBJ2-7 | TRBV5-6 | TRBD1 | NA | TGTGCCAGCAGCTCCCGGGACAGGGTCTACGAGCAGTACTTC | CASSSRDRVYEQYF
TRBJ2-7 | TRBV10-1 | TRBD2 | NA | TGCGCCAGCAGTGATTCGGGACTACAACCCTGGGAGCAGTACTTC | CASSDSGLQPWEQYF
TRBJ2-2 | TRBV6-1 | TRBD1 | NA | TGTGCCAGCAGTGACCACAGGGGCGCCTCCGGGGAGCTGTTTTTT | CASSDHRGASGELFF
TRBJ2-7 | TRBV4-3 | NA | once | TGCGCCAGCAGCCAAGATACCGGGGGTTTCAACTACGAGCAGTACTTC | CASSQDTGGFNYEQYF
TRBJ2-7 | TRBV19 | TRBD1 | NA | TGTGCCAGCGCACCGGGGACAGCCTACGAGCAGTACTTC | CASAPGTAYEQYF
TRBJ1-4 | TRBV4-2 | NA | once | TGTGCCAGCACCCCAGCCTCTAATGAAAAACTGTTTTTT | CASTPASNEKLFF
TRBJ2-7 | TRBV7-9 | NA | NA | TGTGCCAGCAGCCCCACAGGAGCCTACGAGCAGTACTTC | CASSPTGAYEQYF
TRBJ2-7 | TRBV11-2 | TRBD2 | NA | TGTGCCAGCAGCTTAGAGGGGAGGGCCAGCTTCGCCGAGCAGTACTTC | CASSLEGRASFAEQYF
TRBJ2-2 | TRBV6-5 | TRBD2 | NA | TGTGCCAGCAGTTGGAGCGGGGGGAAAACCGGGGAGCTGTTTTTT | CASSWSGGKTGELFF
TRBJ2-3 | TRBV9 | NA | NA | TGTGCCAGCAGCGTAGACGGGGGTGGCGGCTTACAGTATTTT | CASSVDGGGGLQYF
TRBJ1-2 | TRBV25-1 | TRBD1 | NA | TGTGCCAGCAGTCTGACAGGGACGGGAGGGTATGGCTACACCTTC | CASSLTGTGGYGYTF
TRBJ1-6 | TRBV21-1 | NA | NA | TGTGCCAGCAGCAATGACGGGGCCCCCATTGGTAATTCACCCCTCCACTTT | CASSNDGAPIGNSPLHF
TRBJ2-2 | TRBV10-3 | NA | NA | TGTGCCATCAGTGAAAAGACAGTGGGGGCCGGGGAGCTGTTTTTT | CAISEKTVGAGELFF
TRBJ2-1 | TRBV4-3 | NA | NA | TGCGCCAGCAGCCAAGATTCCGAGGGAAATAGCTTCAATGAGCAGTTCTTC | CASSQDSEGNSFNEQFF
TRBJ2-2 | TRBV7-8 | NA | NA | TGTGCCAGCAGCTTAGCGGGGCTTGGAACCGGGGAGCTGTTTTTT | CASSLAGLGTGELFF
TRBJ2-3 | TRBV29-1 | TRBD2 | NA | TGCAGCGTTGAAGCCCGAGGGAGGGCCCCAGATACGCAGTATTTT | CSVEARGRAPDTQYF
TRBJ2-5 | TRBV5-4 | NA | NA | TGTGCCAGCAGCCTCAGGACAGCCCAAGAGACCCAGTACTTC | CASSLRTAQETQYF
TRBJ2-1 | TRBV10-3 | TRBD2 | NA | TGTGCCATCAGTCCTAGCGGGAGCTACAATGAGCAGTTCTTC | CAISPSGSYNEQFF
TRBJ2-3 | TRBV23-1 | NA | NA | TGCGCCAGCAGTCAATCTCCTTCGCTAGAGGTCAACACAGATACGCAGTATTTT | CASSQSPSLEVNTDTQYF